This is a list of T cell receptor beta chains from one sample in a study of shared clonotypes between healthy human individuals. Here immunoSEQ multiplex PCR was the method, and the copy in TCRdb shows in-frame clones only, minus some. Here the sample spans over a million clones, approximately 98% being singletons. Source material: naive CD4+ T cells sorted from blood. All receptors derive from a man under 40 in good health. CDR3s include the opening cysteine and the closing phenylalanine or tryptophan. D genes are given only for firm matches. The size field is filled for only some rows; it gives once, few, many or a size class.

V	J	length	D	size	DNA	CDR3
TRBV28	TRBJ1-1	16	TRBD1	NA	TGTGCCTCTGGGGAAGGGGGCTTTTCAATGAACACTGAAGCTTTCTTT	CASGEGGFSMNTEAFF
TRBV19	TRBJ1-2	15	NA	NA	TGTGCCAGTATCGGGGTGATCCGCCCGGACTATGGCTACACCTTC	CASIGVIRPDYGYTF
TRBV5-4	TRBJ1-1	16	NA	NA	TGTGCCAGCAGGTTCGGGGGGGCCAGACTGAACACTGAAGCTTTCTTT	CASRFGGARLNTEAFF
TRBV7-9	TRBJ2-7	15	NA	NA	TGTGCCAGCAGCGCACCGGGACTGACGGCCTACGAGCAGTACTTC	CASSAPGLTAYEQYF
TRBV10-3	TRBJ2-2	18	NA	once	TGTGCCATCAGTGAGTCGAGGCTGGGCCAGGGTAACACCGGGGAGCTGTTTTTT	CAISESRLGQGNTGELFF
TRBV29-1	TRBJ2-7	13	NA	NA	TGCAGCGTTGCGGACCTCAGCTCCTACGAGCAGTACTTC	CSVADLSSYEQYF
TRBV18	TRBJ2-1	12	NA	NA	TGTGCCAGCTCACAGACAGCAGGTGAGCAGTTCTTC	CASSQTAGEQFF
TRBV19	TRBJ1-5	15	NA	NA	TGTGCCAGTAGTATCAAGGGGGTTATGAGTCAGCCCCAGCATTTT	CASSIKGVMSQPQHF
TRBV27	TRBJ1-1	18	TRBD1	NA	TGTGCCAGCAGTTTTGGCCGACAGGGTTTTTTGATGAACACTGAAGCTTTCTTT	CASSFGRQGFLMNTEAFF
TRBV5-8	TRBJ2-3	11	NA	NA	TGTGCCAGTGGGATCACAGATACGCAGTATTTT	CASGITDTQYF
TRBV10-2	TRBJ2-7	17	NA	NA	TGCGCCAGCAGAGTAAGACAGGGACTAGGCCCGACCTACGAGCAGTACTTC	CASRVRQGLGPTYEQYF
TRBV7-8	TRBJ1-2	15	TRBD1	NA	TGTGCCAGCAGCCTTGGAACAGGGGTAACCTATGGCTACACCTTC	CASSLGTGVTYGYTF
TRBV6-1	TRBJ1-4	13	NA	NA	TGTGCCAGCAGTGACGGACCAGGGTTCAAACTGTTTTTT	CASSDGPGFKLFF